This is a list of T cell receptor beta chains from one sample in a study of blood T cells in healthy people across ages. One entry per CDR3 protein, called by TCRdb with MiXCR from the 5' RACE reads. There are about 1.6 million distinct CDR3 sequences in the sample; roughly 32% occur only once, and 11% lies in the top ten. Material: blood. The receptors stem from a woman under 40 in good health. Each CDR3 is given with its conserved first and last residue. The order of the fields is J gene, V gene, D gene, clone size, CDR3 protein, CDR3 DNA. A D gene is named only where the DNA matches it firmly. Clone size is stated in some rows and not others, as once, few, many or a class when expanded.

j_call: TRBJ2-1
v_call: TRBV20-1
d_call: .
clone_size: .
cdr3_aa: CSARQTSRKSYNEQFF
cdr3_nt: TGCAGTGCTCGCCAAACTTCGCGGAAGAGCTACAATGAGCAGTTCTTC

j_call: TRBJ2-5
v_call: TRBV20-1
d_call: .
clone_size: .
cdr3_aa: CSASPGWQGPETQYF
cdr3_nt: TGCAGTGCTAGCCCGGGGTGGCAGGGACCGGAGACCCAGTACTTC

j_call: TRBJ2-5
v_call: TRBV3-1
d_call: TRBD2
clone_size: few
cdr3_aa: CASSPSGGAIETQYF
cdr3_nt: TGTGCCAGCAGTCCTAGCGGGGGGGCCATAGAGACCCAGTACTTC

j_call: TRBJ2-1
v_call: TRBV20-1
d_call: TRBD2
clone_size: few
cdr3_aa: CSAIPGTSGVNEQFF
cdr3_nt: TGCAGTGCGATTCCCGGGACTAGCGGGGTCAATGAGCAGTTCTTC

j_call: TRBJ2-1
v_call: TRBV5-6
d_call: .
clone_size: few
cdr3_aa: CASSWSMGEYNEQFF
cdr3_nt: TGTGCCAGCAGCTGGAGCATGGGGGAATACAATGAGCAGTTCTTC

j_call: TRBJ2-7
v_call: TRBV28
d_call: .
clone_size: .
cdr3_aa: CASTTAVVNYEQYF
cdr3_nt: TGTGCCAGCACAACCGCCGTGGTCAACTACGAGCAGTACTTC

j_call: TRBJ2-7
v_call: TRBV20-1
d_call: .
clone_size: many
cdr3_aa: CSARNQAAKTYEQYF
cdr3_nt: TGCAGTGCTAGGAATCAGGCTGCAAAGACCTACGAGCAGTACTTC

j_call: TRBJ2-1
v_call: TRBV27
d_call: TRBD2
clone_size: few
cdr3_aa: CASSLYESAAGDDNEQFF
cdr3_nt: TGTGCCAGCAGTTTATATGAATCAGCGGCGGGAGACGACAATGAGCAGTTCTTC

j_call: TRBJ1-1
v_call: TRBV29-1
d_call: TRBD1
clone_size: .
cdr3_aa: CSVAYRGSEAFF
cdr3_nt: TGCAGCGTTGCTTACAGGGGGAGTGAAGCTTTCTTT

j_call: TRBJ2-2
v_call: TRBV10-2
d_call: TRBD2
clone_size: .
cdr3_aa: CASGLAGLGGELFF
cdr3_nt: TGCGCCAGCGGACTAGCGGGATTAGGGGGGGAGCTGTTTTTT

j_call: TRBJ2-5
v_call: TRBV6-5
d_call: .
clone_size: .
cdr3_aa: CASSYSTLAETQYF
cdr3_nt: TGTGCCAGCAGTTACTCGACACTTGCGGAGACCCAGTACTTC

j_call: TRBJ1-2
v_call: TRBV6-1
d_call: .
clone_size: .
cdr3_aa: CASSEVGGLGYGYTF
cdr3_nt: TGTGCCAGCAGTGAGGTTGGGGGGCTCGGCTATGGCTACACCTTC

j_call: TRBJ2-7
v_call: TRBV13
d_call: .
clone_size: .
cdr3_aa: CASSVRVVEQYF
cdr3_nt: TGTGCCAGCAGCGTAAGGGTCGTCGAGCAGTACTTC

j_call: TRBJ1-1
v_call: TRBV6-5
d_call: .
clone_size: .
cdr3_aa: CASSYQDNTEAFF
cdr3_nt: TGTGCCAGCAGTTACCAGGACAACACTGAAGCTTTCTTT

j_call: TRBJ1-2
v_call: TRBV6-2/TRBV6-3
d_call: .
clone_size: .
cdr3_aa: CASNTRTEPYGYTF
cdr3_nt: TGTGCCAGCAATACTAGGACGGAGCCCTATGGCTACACCTTC

j_call: TRBJ2-5
v_call: TRBV2
d_call: .
clone_size: .
cdr3_aa: CASSDRSGRTKETQYF
cdr3_nt: TGTGCCAGCAGTGATAGGTCAGGGAGAACAAAAGAGACCCAGTACTTC

j_call: TRBJ2-3
v_call: TRBV6-5
d_call: TRBD2
clone_size: .
cdr3_aa: CASTGGATDTQYF
cdr3_nt: TGTGCCAGCACCGGGGGGGCCACAGATACGCAGTATTTT

j_call: TRBJ2-5
v_call: TRBV5-4
d_call: .
clone_size: .
cdr3_aa: CASSAMPGTVQETQYF
cdr3_nt: TGTGCCAGCAGCGCAATGCCTGGGACTGTTCAAGAGACCCAGTACTTC

j_call: TRBJ2-5
v_call: TRBV20-1
d_call: .
clone_size: few
cdr3_aa: CSARDRGGGGSETQYF
cdr3_nt: TGCAGTGCTAGAGATCGGGGAGGGGGAGGTTCGGAGACCCAGTACTTC

j_call: TRBJ2-5
v_call: TRBV7-9
d_call: .
clone_size: once
cdr3_aa: CASSLRSGAVRQETQYF
cdr3_nt: TGTGCCAGCAGCTTACGTTCAGGAGCAGTGAGGCAAGAGACCCAGTACTTC

j_call: TRBJ1-2
v_call: TRBV4-1
d_call: .
clone_size: .
cdr3_aa: CASSQDVQGPFYGYTF
cdr3_nt: TGCGCCAGCAGCCAAGATGTGCAGGGACCCTTCTATGGCTACACCTTC

j_call: TRBJ2-5
v_call: TRBV6-4
d_call: TRBD2
clone_size: few
cdr3_aa: CASTVLGGGEETQYF
cdr3_nt: TGTGCCAGCACCGTCCTAGGCGGGGGGGAGGAGACCCAGTACTTC